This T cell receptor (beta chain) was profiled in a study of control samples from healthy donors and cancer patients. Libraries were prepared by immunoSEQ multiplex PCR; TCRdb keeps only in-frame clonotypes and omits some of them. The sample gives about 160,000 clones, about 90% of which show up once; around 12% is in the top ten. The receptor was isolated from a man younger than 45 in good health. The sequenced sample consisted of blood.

The CDR3 nucleotides read TGTGCCAGCACCCTTGGGGGACCTCTCTCCTACAATGAGCAGTTCTTC. Translated, it gives CASTLGGPLSYNEQFF. The V and J genes are TRBV5-4 and TRBJ2-1; the D gene could be TRBD1 or TRBD2 (5 bases each). Germline CDR1 is SGHNT and CDR2 is YYREEE (reference sequence). This CDR3 contains 16 residues. The germline V and J ends were trimmed by 6 bases and 0 bases, with 16 bases remaining between them.